A selection of T cell receptor beta chains follows, all from one sample in a study of post-analysis software for immune sequencing data. Each CDR3 protein is one row after TCRdb ran MiXCR on the PCR reads. The top ten hold 0.5% to 0.6% of the sample, which has roughly 800,000 distinct CDR3 sequences, roughly 29% seen once. The sample was blood. The receptors shown here come from a girl under 18 with multiple sclerosis. CDR3s include the opening cysteine and the closing phenylalanine or tryptophan. The D gene is left open where the match is weak. Clone size appears in some rows only: once, few, many, or a class for an expanded clone.

size	V	J	D	CDR3	DNA
.	TRBV7-9	TRBJ2-5	.	CASSPPRGSQGTQYF	TGTGCCAGCAGCCCACCACGCGGCAGCCAAGGGACCCAGTACTTC
many	TRBV7-2	TRBJ2-7	.	CASSLGTPSEQYF	TGTGCCAGCAGCTTAGGTACCCCTTCGGAGCAGTACTTC
few	TRBV24-1	TRBJ2-5	TRBD2	CATSEGLAGLGETQYF	TGTGCCACCAGTGAGGGACTAGCGGGACTGGGAGAGACCCAGTACTTC
few	TRBV29-1	TRBJ1-4	.	CSVGGADEKLFF	TGCAGCGTGGGGGGAGCAGATGAAAAACTGTTTTTT
.	TRBV6-6	TRBJ1-6	.	CASRGQVYNSPLHF	TGTGCCAGCAGGGGACAAGTGTATAATTCACCCCTCCACTTT
.	TRBV7-6	TRBJ2-5	.	CASSGWTSRKTQYF	TGTGCCAGCAGCGGGTGGACATCAAGGAAGACCCAGTACTTC
.	TRBV20-1	TRBJ2-1	.	CSARELPRESVNEQFF	TGCAGTGCTAGAGAACTACCCCGGGAATCAGTGAATGAGCAGTTCTTC
.	TRBV7-2	TRBJ2-7	.	CASSLATEEVHEQYF	TGTGCCAGCAGCTTAGCTACAGAGGAGGTCCACGAGCAGTACTTC
few	TRBV12-3/TRBV12-4	TRBJ1-2	.	CASKRGKGQVHGYTF	TGTGCCAGCAAAAGGGGGAAGGGCCAGGTGCATGGCTACACCTTC
few	TRBV20-1	TRBJ2-6	TRBD1	CSARGPSSGANVLTF	TGCAGTGCGAGGGGGCCGTCCTCTGGGGCCAACGTCCTGACTTTC
few	TRBV7-2	TRBJ2-7	.	CASSLRQAAYEQYF	TGTGCCAGCAGCCTTCGTCAGGCGGCCTACGAGCAGTACTTC
.	TRBV7-8	TRBJ1-4	.	CASSSRPGTLGMENEKLFF	TGTGCCAGCAGCTCAAGGCCGGGGACCCTTGGGATGGAGAATGAAAAACTGTTTTTT
few	TRBV27	TRBJ2-2	.	CASSFWESGELFF	TGTGCCAGCAGTTTTTGGGAGAGCGGGGAGCTGTTTTTT
few	TRBV20-1	TRBJ2-3	TRBD2	CSAPQTAGSTDTQYF	TGCAGTGCTCCGCAAACAGCGGGGAGCACAGATACGCAGTATTTT
few	TRBV9	TRBJ1-6	.	CASSSEAVLDSPLHF	TGTGCCAGCAGTTCGGAGGCGGTCTTGGATTCACCCCTCCACTTT
few	TRBV29-1	TRBJ2-7	.	CSVEDNGAEGLEQYF	TGCAGCGTTGAGGATAACGGAGCGGAAGGGCTCGAGCAGTACTTC
.	TRBV10-3	TRBJ2-7	.	CAISEGRNYEQYF	TGTGCCATCAGTGAGGGCAGGAACTACGAGCAGTACTTC
.	TRBV9	TRBJ2-1	.	CASSVVQGNEQFF	TGTGCCAGCAGCGTAGTCCAGGGGAATGAGCAGTTCTTC
.	TRBV12-3/TRBV12-4	TRBJ1-2	TRBD1	CASSPSDRVVGYTF	TGTGCCAGCAGTCCATCCGACAGGGTCGTTGGCTACACCTTC
.	TRBV19	TRBJ2-1	TRBD2	CASTVAGGIYDEQFF	TGTGCCAGTACCGTAGCGGGAGGAATCTACGATGAGCAGTTCTTC
few	TRBV20-1	TRBJ2-1	TRBD2	CSALSGRDNEQFF	TGCAGTGCTCTGAGCGGGAGAGACAATGAGCAGTTCTTC
once	TRBV5-1	TRBJ2-4	TRBD2	CASSQPAVAGVGNIQYF	TGCGCCAGCAGCCAACCGGCGGTAGCGGGGGTAGGGAACATTCAGTACTTC
few	TRBV12-3/TRBV12-4	TRBJ1-2	.	CASSALFAGYTF	TGTGCCAGCAGTGCTTTATTCGCTGGCTACACCTTC
.	TRBV7-8	TRBJ1-2	TRBD1	CASTDRVMGGYTF	TGTGCCAGCACGGACAGGGTGATGGGTGGCTACACCTTC
.	TRBV27	TRBJ1-5	.	CASRSDRYSNQPQHF	TGTGCCAGCAGATCCGACAGGTATAGCAATCAGCCCCAGCATTTT
few	TRBV20-1	TRBJ2-5	.	CSASIQETQYF	TGCAGTGCTAGTATCCAAGAGACCCAGTACTTC
once	TRBV12-5	TRBJ2-1	TRBD2	CASGCPRLAAYNEQFF	TGTGCTAGTGGTTGCCCGAGACTAGCGGCCTACAATGAGCAGTTCTTC
.	TRBV10-3	TRBJ2-6	TRBD1	CAISLGTGRANVLTF	TGTGCCATCAGTCTCGGGACAGGGAGGGCCAACGTCCTGACTTTC
few	TRBV5-1	TRBJ2-4	TRBD1	CASRAGTDKNIQYF	TGCGCCAGTCGCGCCGGGACAGATAAAAACATTCAGTACTTC
.	TRBV7-8	TRBJ1-1	.	CASSPRGSGKAFF	TGTGCCAGCAGCCCGCGTGGATCCGGGAAGGCTTTCTTT
.	TRBV7-8	TRBJ2-3	.	CASRMGAYTDTQYF	TGTGCCAGCAGGATGGGGGCTTACACAGATACGCAGTATTTT
few	TRBV29-1	TRBJ2-5	.	CSAGSETQYF	TGCAGCGCCGGTAGTGAGACCCAGTACTTC
.	TRBV5-1	TRBJ1-1	.	CASSLWSGMNTEAFF	TGCGCCAGCAGCTTGTGGTCAGGCATGAACACTGAAGCTTTCTTT
.	TRBV19	TRBJ2-1	.	CASSIAGVFNEQFF	TGTGCCAGTAGTATAGCGGGAGTATTCAATGAGCAGTTCTTC
few	TRBV27	TRBJ2-3	TRBD1	CASSRVTGTGPTDTQYF	TGTGCCAGCAGTCGAGTTACCGGGACAGGGCCAACAGATACGCAGTATTTT
.	TRBV7-2	TRBJ2-3	TRBD2	CASSLGGTRGDTQYF	TGTGCCAGCAGCCTGGGGGGGACTCGCGGAGATACGCAGTATTTT
.	TRBV9	TRBJ2-3	.	CASGAAPGDTQYF	TGTGCCAGCGGCGCAGCCCCCGGAGATACGCAGTATTTT
.	TRBV27	TRBJ1-2	.	CASRPLGGNGYTF	TGTGCCAGCCGACCCCTCGGGGGAAATGGCTACACCTTC
few	TRBV5-1	TRBJ2-3	.	CASSPRPGTHTDTQYF	TGCGCCAGCAGCCCGCGACCCGGGACACACACAGATACGCAGTATTTT
few	TRBV6-4	TRBJ2-3	TRBD2	CASSRGGAEDTQYF	TGTGCCAGCAGTCGCGGGGGGGCTGAAGATACGCAGTATTTT
.	TRBV12-3/TRBV12-4	TRBJ2-5	.	CASRRVMGETQYF	TGTGCCAGCAGGCGGGTCATGGGGGAGACCCAGTACTTC
.	TRBV29-1	TRBJ1-1	.	CSVVSSNTEAFF	TGCAGCGTTGTCAGTTCCAACACTGAAGCTTTCTTT